One sample yielded the 29 T cell receptor beta chains listed below, sequenced in a study of cytomegalovirus exposure and HLA in healthy donors. The PCR was carried out with 60 Vbeta primers and 13 Jbeta primers. The table came from immunoSEQ multiplex PCR; TCRdb's copy has only in-frame clones and leaves some out. The sample consists of more than 80,000 clones, roughly 75% of them appearing once. Specimen: PBMCs. All receptors derive from a man in his 60s in good health and CMV-seronegative.

This clone came up once. The chain couples TRBV30 to TRBJ2-5; maybe TRBD1 (6 bases). Germline V gives CDR1 GTSNPN, CDR2 SVGIG (reference sequence). The length of the CDR3 is 14 residues. V shed 4 bases and J shed 2 bases, with 14 bases lying between them. The CDR3 DNA sequence: TGTGCCTGGACGGGTGGGGGCCCTCAAGAGACCCAGTACTTC. This translates into CAWTGGGPQETQYF.

The chain combines TRBV29-1 with TRBJ2-3, with D hard to call. CDR1 is SQVTM and CDR2 is ANQGSEA in the germline V gene. Between the trimmed V and J ends, which lost 4 bases and 6 bases, there was a span of 11 bases. The CDR3 contains 12 residues. Here the CDR3 reads CSVGPEPDTQYF. The CDR3 DNA reads TGCAGCGTTGGCCCCGAGCCCGATACGCAGTATTTT.

This chain links TRBV2 with TRBJ1-1; perhaps TRBD1 as D (5 bases). Germline values: CDR1 SNHLY, CDR2 FYNNEI. Trimming removed 4 bases from V and 11 bases from J, with 11 bases in between. The CDR3 covers 11 residues. CDR3 region: CASSAAGVAFF. The CDR3 DNA reads as TGTGCCAGCAGTGCGGCGGGGGTTGCTTTCTTT.

J is TRBJ2-3 and V is TRBV29-1; 10 bases agree with TRBD2. The CDR3 length is 13 residues. V was clipped by 6 bases and J by 5 bases; unmatched bases: 5. Germline CDR1 SQVTM, CDR2 ANQGSEA. CDR3: CSVGAGGQDTQYF. The DNA of the CDR3 is TGCAGCGTCGGAGCGGGGGGGCAAGATACGCAGTATTTT.

The chain is built from TRBV10-2 and TRBJ1-1, with 8 bases lining up with TRBD1. Trimming at V came to 6 bases and at J to 5 bases, leaving 11 bases not matched to a gene. This CDR3 comprises 15 residues. In germline, CDR1 is WSHSY, CDR2 SAAADI. This CDR3 reads CASRGAGGAGTEAFF. The CDR3 DNA sequence: TGCGCCAGCAGAGGGGCAGGGGGCGCGGGAACTGAAGCTTTCTTT.

The CDR3 coding sequence is TGTGCCAGCAGTACTCAGGGGACTAAGCTGTTTTTT. It encodes CASSTQGTKLFF. The chain couples TRBV2 to TRBJ2-2, with a tentative D call TRBD2 (7 bases). V was trimmed by 5 bases and J by 12 bases, leaving 13 bases between them. The CDR3 covers 12 residues. CDR1 is SNHLY and CDR2 is FYNNEI in the germline V gene.

The chain combines TRBV10-1 with TRBJ2-5; TRBD2 aligns across 7 bases. The CDR3 is 15 amino acids. The V gene end was trimmed by 0 bases and the J gene end by 2 bases; junction bases not matched to a gene: 3. Germline V lookup: CDR1 WNHNN, CDR2 SYGVQD (reference sequence). CDR3 sequence reads: CASSESTGGQETQYF. In DNA, the CDR3 is TGCGCCAGCAGTGAGTCAACGGGGGGACAAGAGACCCAGTACTTC.

The chain recombines TRBV19 with TRBJ2-5; D perhaps matches TRBD2 (6 bases). This CDR3 contains 14 residues. Trimming pared 6 bases from V and 0 bases from J, leaving 11 bases between. Germline V gives CDR1 LNHDA, CDR2 SQIVND (reference sequence). CDR3 coding DNA: TGTGCCAGTAGGCCGGGGGATCACCAAGAGACCCAGTACTTC. Protein: CASRPGDHQETQYF.

The J gene is TRBJ2-3, the V gene TRBV15, with D perhaps matching TRBD1 (6 bases). V lost 3 bases and J 2 bases, leaving 9 bases between the germline ends. This CDR3 spans 14 amino acids. The V gene's germline CDR1 is LNHNV and CDR2 YYDKDF (reference sequence). The CDR3 nucleotides read TGTGCCACCAGCAGGACAGGAGCCACAGATACGCAGTATTTT. Translation: CATSRTGATDTQYF.

The chain couples TRBV13 to TRBJ2-5; 10 bases fit TRBD1. The J call may be in error: the DNA end matches TRBJ2-7 better. Germline CDR1 and CDR2: PRHDT and FYEKMQ (reference sequence). There are 15 residues in the CDR3. The CDR3 DNA is TGTGCCAGCAGCACTAGACAGGGGGCGCGCTACGAGCAGTACTTC. Its protein is CASSTRQGARYEQYF.

The gene calls are TRBV6-1 and TRBJ2-2; 7 nucleotides line up with TRBD2. V was pared by 4 bases and J by 6 bases, with 11 bases of the junction left unmatched. From germline, CDR1 is MNHNS and CDR2 SASEGT. CDR3 length equals 16 residues. The chain's CDR3 is CASSVVAGVLAGELFF. DNA for the CDR3: TGTGCCAGCAGTGTCGTTGCGGGGGTGTTGGCCGGGGAGCTGTTTTTT.

This rearrangement joins TRBV6-1 to TRBJ2-7, with TRBD2 matching 7 bases. Germline CDR1 MNHNS, CDR2 SASEGT. V shed 5 bases, J shed 3 bases, and the junction held 10 bases outside the gene matches. The CDR3 length is 15 residues. CDR3 sequence (DNA): TGTGCCAGCAGTCTGGAGGGAGGGGCTAGCTACGAGCAGTACTTC. Amino acids: CASSLEGGASYEQYF.

The table lists this clone with a count of one. The chain couples TRBV5-6 to TRBJ1-4; perhaps TRBD1 as D (6 bases). Germline V gene lookup returns CDR1 SGHDT and CDR2 YYEEEE. The V gene lost 4 bases and the J gene lost 7 bases, with 20 bases spanning the gap. The CDR3 covers 16 residues. CDR3 DNA: TGTGCCAGCAGCGGGGCAGCAGGGGCTCGGGGTGAAAAACTGTTTTTT. Translating gives CASSGAAGARGEKLFF.

The V call is TRBV6-5, the J call TRBJ1-2, with 10 bases aligning to TRBD1. The CDR3 is 15 amino acids. The germline V gene encodes CDR1 MNHEY and CDR2 SVGAGI. Unmatched junction bases numbered 6, after V lost 2 bases and J lost 6 bases. CDR3 in amino acids: CASSYGTGEEDGYTF. The CDR3 region has the DNA TGTGCCAGCAGTTACGGGACAGGGGAAGAGGATGGCTACACCTTC.

This chain uses TRBV6-1 with TRBJ2-3; unclear D gene. This CDR3 region has 14 residues. CDR1 is MNHNS, CDR2 SASEGT, per germline. Between the trimmed V and J ends, which lost 6 bases and 0 bases, there was a span of 10 bases. The CDR3 region is CASRDKPSTDTQYF. The CDR3 DNA reads as TGTGCCAGCAGAGACAAGCCTAGCACAGATACGCAGTATTTT.

This clone occurred a few times. This chain joins TRBV11-1 and TRBJ2-3, with 9 nucleotides matching TRBD1. CDR3 length: 15 residues. The ends lost 4 bases at V and 4 bases at J; junction bases unmatched: 6. Germline CDR1 and CDR2: SGHAT and FQDESV (reference sequence). The CDR3 loop is CASSSRQGDADTQYF. The CDR3 DNA reads TGTGCCAGCAGCTCGCGACAGGGGGACGCAGATACGCAGTATTTT.

The count of this clone is one. The chain combines TRBV6-1 with TRBJ1-2; 7 bases align to TRBD1. Germline-derived CDR1 and CDR2 are MNHNS and SASEGT. This CDR3 region has 16 residues. The V and J ends lost 4 bases and 7 bases, in that order; junction bases with no gene match: 15. CDR3 sequence (DNA): TGTGCCAGCAGTGGCAATGACAGGGTTGAGACTCGTGGCTACACCTTC. This translates into CASSGNDRVETRGYTF.

This chain links TRBV25-1 with TRBJ2-1, with 14 bases that match TRBD2. V gave up 3 bases and J gave up 9 bases; unmatched junction bases: 13. The CDR3 consists of 18 residues. Germline V gives CDR1 MGHDK, CDR2 SYGVNS. The CDR3 DNA reads as TGTGCCAGCAGTGATCTAGGACTAGCGGGGGGCGTCTACGGTGAGCAGTTCTTC. Translation gives CASSDLGLAGGVYGEQFF.

The chain uses TRBV9 and TRBJ2-5; D may be TRBD2 (6 bases). The V end was cut by 4 bases, the J end by 2 bases, with 18 bases between. Germline lookup yields CDR1 SGDLS and CDR2 YYNGEE. The CDR3 sequence is 16 residues long. The CDR3 sequence: CASSPAFAGPQETQYF. CDR3 coding DNA: TGTGCCAGCAGCCCCGCCTTCGCGGGGCCTCAAGAGACCCAGTACTTC.

V gene TRBV6-1 combines with J gene TRBJ2-7, with D uncertain. Germline CDR1 is MNHNS and CDR2 is SASEGT. Between the trimmed V and J ends, which lost 6 bases and 4 bases, there was a span of 16 bases. This CDR3 region has 14 residues. CDR3 coding DNA: TGTGCCAGCAGCCTATATTCAGTGACTTACGAGCAGTACTTC. Translating gives CASSLYSVTYEQYF.

V is TRBV6-9 and J is TRBJ2-1, with a tentative D call TRBD1 (6 bases). Deletions cut 6 bases from V and 4 bases from J, with 16 bases between. The length of the CDR3 is 15 residues. Germline CDR1 MNHGY, CDR2 SVAAGI. CDR3 coding DNA: TGTGCCAGCAGCCCCACGGGACATCAATACAATGAGCAGTTCTTC. Translation: CASSPTGHQYNEQFF.

The V call is TRBV7-9, the J call TRBJ1-1; 10 bases align to TRBD1. CDR1 and CDR2 (germline): SEHNR, FQNEAQ (reference sequence). The CDR3 is made up of 15 amino acids. V dropped 4 bases and J dropped 4; count of bases not matched to a gene: 6. CDR3 nucleotides: TGTGCCAGCAGCTCCTGGACAGGGGGAGGCACTGAAGCTTTCTTT. Protein sequence: CASSSWTGGGTEAFF.

A note on this clone: A clone one base away is much larger, so this may be a read error. The conserved phenylalanine or tryptophan is not found at the CDR3 terminus, so this likely reflects a read error. The chain couples TRBV30 to TRBJ1-1; no firm D call. CDR1 GTSNPN and CDR2 SVGIG come from the germline V gene (reference sequence). CDR3 length: 13 residues. The ends were cut back, 1 base at V and 6 bases at J, with 12 bases in the middle. The DNA of the CDR3 is TGTGCCTGGAGTGAAGAGGGTTTAGCTGAAGCTTTCTTG. As protein: CAWSEEGLAEAFL.

The chain links TRBV15 to TRBJ2-1; 8 bases map to TRBD2. The junction had 12 bases not matched to a gene; V was cut back by 11 bases and J by 6 bases. CDR1 and CDR2 (germline): LNHNV, YYDKDF (reference sequence). The CDR3 is made up of 14 amino acids. The CDR3 DNA follows: TGTGCCCCTCCCCGGGGGGGCGAGGGCAATGAGCAGTTCTTC. This codes for CAPPRGGEGNEQFF.

The chain is built from TRBV7-9 and TRBJ1-2, with 7 positions matching TRBD1. Germline V gene lookup returns CDR1 SEHNR and CDR2 FQNEAQ (reference sequence). V trimming: 3 bases; J trimming: 6 bases; junction bases outside the gene matches: 4. This CDR3 comprises 13 residues. This CDR3 reads CASSFDRVDGYTF. The DNA for the CDR3 is TGTGCCAGCAGCTTCGACAGGGTGGATGGCTACACCTTC.

This rearrangement joins TRBV9 to TRBJ1-2; D is ambiguous. V lost 3 bases and J lost 4, with 4 bases in between. Germline V lookup: CDR1 SGDLS, CDR2 YYNGEE. This CDR3 has 11 residues. CDR3 region: CASSDFYGYTF. DNA of the CDR3: TGTGCCAGCAGCGACTTCTATGGCTACACCTTC.

This clone has just a few counts. V is TRBV27 and J is TRBJ2-7, with TRBD2 identical over 10 bases. The CDR3 contains 15 residues. V shed 0 bases, J shed 4 bases, and the junction held 3 bases outside the gene matches. Germline V gene data show CDR1 as MNHEY and CDR2 as SMNVEV (reference sequence). The chain's CDR3 is CASSLSLAGDYEQYF. The DNA for the CDR3 is TGTGCCAGCAGTTTATCGCTAGCGGGAGATTACGAGCAGTACTTC.

This rearrangement joins TRBV9 to TRBJ2-5, with 7 positions matching TRBD1. V dropped 0 bases and J dropped 1; count of bases not matched to a gene: 12. This CDR3 comprises 18 residues. Germline V lookup: CDR1 SGDLS, CDR2 YYNGEE. The CDR3 spells CASSVGATNRGLQETQYF. The DNA for the CDR3 is TGTGCCAGCAGCGTAGGGGCCACGAACAGGGGTCTCCAAGAGACCCAGTACTTC.

The rearrangement uses TRBV27 and TRBJ1-5, with TRBD1 matching over 10 bases. Germline V CDR1 and CDR2: MNHEY, SMNVEV (reference sequence). V was clipped by 8 bases and J by 5 bases; unmatched bases: 12. This CDR3 region has 16 residues. The CDR3 bases are TGTGCCAGCCGCCCCGTCGGACAGGGGGGATATCAGCCCCAGCATTTT. It yields the protein CASRPVGQGGYQPQHF.